This passage covers 9 T cell receptor beta chains from one sample sequenced in a study of blood T cell repertoires in COVID-19. The method was immunoSEQ multiplex PCR; TCRdb's version includes in-frame clones alone and lacks a portion of them. Seen here are some 340,000 clones, approximately 82% observed once, and the top ten hold approximately 3%. Input material: peripheral blood. The receptors were gathered from a man younger than 40 with active or convalescent COVID-19.

V gene TRBV24-1 combines with J gene TRBJ2-1; a possible D gene is TRBD2 (5 bases). CDR1 and CDR2 from the germline V gene are KGHDR and SFDVKD. Trimming cost V 4 bases and J 6 bases, with 15 bases left between them. The CDR3 is made up of 15 amino acids. CDR3 amino acids: CATSEPSGMGNEQFF. CDR3 sequence (DNA): TGTGCCACCAGTGAACCGAGCGGTATGGGCAATGAGCAGTTCTTC.

V is TRBV19 and J is TRBJ2-3, with 10 positions matching TRBD2. Trimming cost V 2 bases and J 4 bases; bases outside gene matches: 3. The germline CDR1 and CDR2 sequences are LNHDA and SQIVND (reference sequence). This CDR3 spans 15 amino acids. CDR3 protein: CASSITSGIADTQYF. The CDR3 bases are TGTGCCAGTAGTATAACTAGCGGGATCGCAGATACGCAGTATTTT.

The V gene is TRBV5-8, the J gene TRBJ1-3; D is uncertain. Trimming shortened V by 3 bases and J by 0 bases, and 10 bases separated the two germline ends. Germline lookup yields CDR1 SGHTS and CDR2 YDEGEE. This CDR3 contains 15 residues. The CDR3 nucleotides read TGTGCCAGCAGCTGGTTACGGAGCTCTGGAAACACCATATATTTT. Protein: CASSWLRSSGNTIYF.

The chain employs TRBV4-3 and TRBJ1-1; possible D gene TRBD1, 5 bases. Trimming left V 1 base short and J 3 bases short, with 18 bases between. The length of the CDR3 is 17 residues. Looked up from germline, CDR1 is LGHNA and CDR2 is YSLEER. CDR3 DNA: TGCGCCAGCAGCCAAGCTTCCTGGTGGGGAGGGGACACTGAAGCTTTCTTT. Amino acids: CASSQASWWGGDTEAFF.

The genes are TRBV2 and TRBJ2-7, with 7 bases lining up with TRBD1. The CDR3 runs to 14 residues. CDR1 SNHLY and CDR2 FYNNEI come from the germline V gene. Trimming removed 4 bases from V and 5 bases from J; junction bases left unmatched: 8. The CDR3 is CASSVDREMHEQYF. The CDR3 bases are TGTGCCAGCAGTGTCGACAGGGAAATGCACGAGCAGTACTTC.

The chain is built from TRBV9 and TRBJ1-3; no firm D call. Germline V gene lookup returns CDR1 SGDLS and CDR2 YYNGEE. V gave up 1 base and J gave up 1 base, with 9 bases separating them. This CDR3 has 15 amino acids. CDR3 sequence reads: CASSVRGMSGNTIYF. CDR3 bases: TGTGCCAGCAGCGTACGGGGAATGTCTGGAAACACCATATATTTT. Combining the CDR3 with reference TRBV9 and TRBJ1-3 gives the whole variable domain DSGVTQTPKHLITATGQRVTLRCSPRSGDLSVYWYQQSLDQGLQFLIQYYNGEERAKGNILERFSAQQFPDLHSELNLSSLELGDSALYFCASSVRGMSGNTIYFGEGSWLTVV.

J is TRBJ2-1 and V is TRBV29-1; TRBD2 is a possible D gene (5 bases). Looked up from germline, CDR1 is SQVTM and CDR2 is ANQGSEA. V was cut by 4 bases and J by 9 bases, with 19 bases left in between. The CDR3 is 14 amino acids. CDR3: CSVGRAGRRAEQFF. CDR3 nucleotides: TGCAGCGTTGGACGGGCGGGCAGACGGGCTGAGCAGTTCTTC.

The chain joins TRBV6-4 to TRBJ2-7; 11 bases are a match to TRBD1. The CDR3 is 15 amino acids. With 6 bases clipped from V and 2 bases from J, the junction kept 6 bases outside the gene matches. Germline lookup yields CDR1 MRHNA and CDR2 SNTAGT. The CDR3 DNA sequence: TGTGCCAGCAGAGAAGGGACAGGGGGTCCCTACGAGCAGTACTTC. This encodes CASREGTGGPYEQYF.

The rearrangement joins TRBV12-5 to TRBJ2-3; 9 positions agree with TRBD1. V shed 7 bases, J shed 4 bases, and the junction held 6 bases outside the gene matches. There are 14 residues in the CDR3. The germline V gene encodes CDR1 LGHNT and CDR2 FRNRAP. The CDR3 reads CASVWTGDPDTQYF. DNA of the CDR3: TGTGCTAGTGTCTGGACAGGGGACCCAGATACGCAGTATTTT.